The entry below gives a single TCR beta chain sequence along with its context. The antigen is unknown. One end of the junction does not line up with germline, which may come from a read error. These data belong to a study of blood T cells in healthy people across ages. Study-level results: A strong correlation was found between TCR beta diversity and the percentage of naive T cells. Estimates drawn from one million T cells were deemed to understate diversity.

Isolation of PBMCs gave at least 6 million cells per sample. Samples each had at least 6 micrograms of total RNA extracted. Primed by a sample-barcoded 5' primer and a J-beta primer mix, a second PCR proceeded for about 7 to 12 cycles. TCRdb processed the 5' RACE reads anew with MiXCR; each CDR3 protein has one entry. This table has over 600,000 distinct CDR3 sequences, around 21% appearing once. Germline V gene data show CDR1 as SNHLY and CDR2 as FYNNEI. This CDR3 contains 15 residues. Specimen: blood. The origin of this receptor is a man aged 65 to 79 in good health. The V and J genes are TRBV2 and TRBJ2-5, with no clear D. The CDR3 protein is CAGSGFATAEETQYF. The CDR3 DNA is TGTGCCGGCAGTGGATTCGCGACGGCAGAAGAGACCCAGTACTTC.